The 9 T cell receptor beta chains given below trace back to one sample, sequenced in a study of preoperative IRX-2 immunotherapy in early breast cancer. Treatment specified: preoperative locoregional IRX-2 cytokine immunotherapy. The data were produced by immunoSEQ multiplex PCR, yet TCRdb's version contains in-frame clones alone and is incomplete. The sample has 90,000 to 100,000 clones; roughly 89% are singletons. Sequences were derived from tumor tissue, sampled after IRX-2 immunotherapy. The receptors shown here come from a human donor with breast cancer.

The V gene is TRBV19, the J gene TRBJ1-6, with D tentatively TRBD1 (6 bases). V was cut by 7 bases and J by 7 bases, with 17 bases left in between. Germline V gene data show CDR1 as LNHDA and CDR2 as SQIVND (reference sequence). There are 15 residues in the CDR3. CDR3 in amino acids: CASTERGALNSPLHF. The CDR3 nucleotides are TGTGCCAGTACCGAGAGGGGGGCGCTGAATTCACCCCTCCACTTT.

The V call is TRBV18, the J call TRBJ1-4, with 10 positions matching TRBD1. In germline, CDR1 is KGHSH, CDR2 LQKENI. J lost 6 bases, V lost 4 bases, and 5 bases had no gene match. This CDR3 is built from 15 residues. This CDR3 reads CASSRQGAKDEKLFF. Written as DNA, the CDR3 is TGTGCCAGCTCACGACAGGGGGCCAAGGATGAAAAACTGTTTTTT. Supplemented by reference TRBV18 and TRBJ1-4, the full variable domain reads NAGVMQNPRHLVRRRGQEARLRCSPMKGHSHVYWYRQLPEEGLKFMVYLQKENIIDESGMPKERFSAEFPKEGPSILRIQQVVRGDSAAYFCASSRQGAKDEKLFFGSGTQLSVL.

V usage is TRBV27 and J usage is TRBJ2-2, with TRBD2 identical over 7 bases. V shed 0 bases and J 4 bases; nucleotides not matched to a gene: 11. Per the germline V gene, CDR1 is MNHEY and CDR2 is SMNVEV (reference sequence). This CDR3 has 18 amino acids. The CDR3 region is CASSLSYPGTTSTGELFF. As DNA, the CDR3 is TGTGCCAGCAGTTTATCGTACCCCGGGACTACTAGCACCGGGGAGCTGTTTTTT.

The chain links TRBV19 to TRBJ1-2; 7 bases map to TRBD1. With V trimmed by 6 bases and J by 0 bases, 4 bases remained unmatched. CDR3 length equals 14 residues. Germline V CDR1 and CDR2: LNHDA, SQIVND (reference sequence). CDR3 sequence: CASRGDRANYGYTF. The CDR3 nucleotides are TGTGCCAGTAGGGGGGACAGAGCTAACTATGGCTACACCTTC.

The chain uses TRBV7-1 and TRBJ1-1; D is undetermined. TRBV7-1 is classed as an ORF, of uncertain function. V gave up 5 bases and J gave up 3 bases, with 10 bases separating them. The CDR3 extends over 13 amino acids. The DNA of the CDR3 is TGTGCCAGCAGCATCTTTTTCGACACTGAAGCTTTCTTT. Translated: CASSIFFDTEAFF.

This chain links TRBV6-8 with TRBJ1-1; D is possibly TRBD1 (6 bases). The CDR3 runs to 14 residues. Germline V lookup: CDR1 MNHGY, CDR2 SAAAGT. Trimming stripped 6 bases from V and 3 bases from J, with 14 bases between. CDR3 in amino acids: CASSKKGGDTEAFF. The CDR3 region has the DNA TGTGCCAGCAGCAAAAAAGGGGGGGACACTGAAGCTTTCTTT.

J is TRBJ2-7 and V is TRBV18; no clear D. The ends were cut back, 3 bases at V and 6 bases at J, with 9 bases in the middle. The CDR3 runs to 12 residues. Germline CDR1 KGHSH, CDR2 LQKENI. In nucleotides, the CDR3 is TGTGCCAGCTCACCCAGTGGTTCCGAGCAGTACTTC. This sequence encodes CASSPSGSEQYF.

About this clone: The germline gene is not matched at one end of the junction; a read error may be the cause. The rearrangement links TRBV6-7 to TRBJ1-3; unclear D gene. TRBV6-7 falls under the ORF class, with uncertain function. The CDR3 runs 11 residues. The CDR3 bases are TGTGCCATCAGTTCGGGAAACACCATATATTTT. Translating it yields CAISSGNTIYF.

The CDR3: CASSHNSGELFF. CDR3 bases: TGTGCCAGCTCGCATAATTCCGGGGAGCTGTTTTTT. The V gene is TRBV18, the J gene TRBJ2-2; D is ambiguous. The V end was cut by 6 bases, the J end by 6 bases, with 8 bases between. In germline, CDR1 is KGHSH, CDR2 LQKENI. The CDR3 has 12 residues. The full variable domain, rest sourced from reference TRBV18 and TRBJ2-2, is NAGVMQNPRHLVRRRGQEARLRCSPMKGHSHVYWYRQLPEEGLKFMVYLQKENIIDESGMPKERFSAEFPKEGPSILRIQQVVRGDSAAYFCASSHNSGELFFGEGSRLTVL.